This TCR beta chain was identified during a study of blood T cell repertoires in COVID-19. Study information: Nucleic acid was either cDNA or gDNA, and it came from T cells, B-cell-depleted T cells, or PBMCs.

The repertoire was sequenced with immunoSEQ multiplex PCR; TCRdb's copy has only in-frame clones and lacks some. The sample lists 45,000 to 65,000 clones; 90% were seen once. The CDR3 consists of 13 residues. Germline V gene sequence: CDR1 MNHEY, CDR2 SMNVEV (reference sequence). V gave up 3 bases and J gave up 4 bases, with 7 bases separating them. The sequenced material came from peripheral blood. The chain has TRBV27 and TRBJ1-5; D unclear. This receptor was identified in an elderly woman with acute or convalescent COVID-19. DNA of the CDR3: TGTGCCAGCAGTTTTGAGGAGAATCAGCCCCAGCATTTT. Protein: CASSFEENQPQHF.